The TCR beta chain under discussion was sequenced for a study of human T cells and chemical hapten exposure. As for the study in general: The variation in per-sample TCR yields arose mainly from small differences in pooled library volumes.

The table lists this clonotype with a few counts. The antigen is not known. Time point reported: patch test 3, about 24 weeks after DPC sensitization. Treatment noted: therapeutic diphenylcyclopropenone sensitization with weekly scalp DPC. The authors extracted total RNA from unfractionated whole blood. Overall study results and limits: DPC sensitization produced no change in TCRs with frequency above 1 in 1000. Alopecia in all donors means immunity may differ from healthy individuals.

Trimming took off 3 bases at V and 1 base at J, with 14 bases between the two ends. Per germline, CDR1 SGHDT and CDR2 YYEEEE. There are 15 residues in the CDR3. Each CDR3 protein is one row after TCRdb ran MiXCR on the RACE reads. The sample carries roughly 97,000 distinct CDR3 sequences, 25% to 35% recorded once. The TCR originated in a middle-aged man with alopecia areata. Some clones in this sample may be carry-over from other donors' samples. The chain joins TRBV5-6 to TRBJ2-7; possible D gene TRBD1, 6 bases. This specimen consisted of whole blood, obtained in connection with sensitization to the hapten diphenylcyclopropenone (DPC). This CDR3 is CASSSPGTRSYEQYF. The CDR3 bases are TGTGCCAGCAGCTCGCCCGGGACACGGTCCTACGAGCAGTACTTC.